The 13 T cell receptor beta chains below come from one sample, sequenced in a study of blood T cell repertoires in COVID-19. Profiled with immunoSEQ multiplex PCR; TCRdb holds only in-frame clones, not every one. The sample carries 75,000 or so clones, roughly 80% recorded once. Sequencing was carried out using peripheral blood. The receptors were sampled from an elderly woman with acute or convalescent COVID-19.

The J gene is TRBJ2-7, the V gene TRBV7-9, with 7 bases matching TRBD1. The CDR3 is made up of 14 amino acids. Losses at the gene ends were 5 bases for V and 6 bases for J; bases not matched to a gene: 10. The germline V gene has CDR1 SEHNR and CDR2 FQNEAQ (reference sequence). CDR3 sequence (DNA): TGTGCCAGCAGCCTATTAAGAGGGGGCTCCGAGCAGTACTTC. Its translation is CASSLLRGGSEQYF. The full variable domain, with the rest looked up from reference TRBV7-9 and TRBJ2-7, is DTGVSQNPRHKITKRGQNVTFRCDPISEHNRLYWYRQTLGQGPEFLTYFQNEAQLEKSRLLSDRFSAERPKGSFSTLEIQRTEQGDSAMYLCASSLLRGGSEQYFGPGTRLTVT.

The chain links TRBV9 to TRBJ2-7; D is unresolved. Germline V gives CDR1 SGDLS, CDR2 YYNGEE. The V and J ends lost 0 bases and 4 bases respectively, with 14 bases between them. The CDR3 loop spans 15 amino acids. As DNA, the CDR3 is TGTGCCAGCAGCGTAGATCAGAGACACTCGTACGAGCAGTACTTC. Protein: CASSVDQRHSYEQYF.

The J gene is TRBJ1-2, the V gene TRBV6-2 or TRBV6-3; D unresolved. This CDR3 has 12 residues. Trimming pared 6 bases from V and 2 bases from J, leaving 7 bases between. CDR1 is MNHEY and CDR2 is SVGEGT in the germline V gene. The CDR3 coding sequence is TGTGCCAGCAGCACAGACAACTATGGCTACACCTTC. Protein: CASSTDNYGYTF.

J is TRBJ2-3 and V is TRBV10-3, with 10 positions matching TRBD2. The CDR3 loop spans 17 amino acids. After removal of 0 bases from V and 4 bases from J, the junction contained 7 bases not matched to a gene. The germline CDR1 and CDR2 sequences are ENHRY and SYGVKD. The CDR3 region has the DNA TGTGCCATCAGTGAGTCGCGGCTAGCGGGAGTCCCAGATACGCAGTATTTT. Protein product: CAISESRLAGVPDTQYF.

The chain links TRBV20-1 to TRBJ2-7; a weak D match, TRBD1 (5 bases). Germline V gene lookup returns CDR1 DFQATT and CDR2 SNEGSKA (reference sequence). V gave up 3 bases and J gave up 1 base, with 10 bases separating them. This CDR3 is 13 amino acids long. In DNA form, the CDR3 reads TGCAGTGCTAGTAAACAGGTATCCTACGAGCAGTACTTC. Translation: CSASKQVSYEQYF.

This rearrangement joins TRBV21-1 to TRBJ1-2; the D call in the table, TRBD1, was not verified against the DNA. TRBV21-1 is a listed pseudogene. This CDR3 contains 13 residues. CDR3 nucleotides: TGTGCCAGCAGAAACAGGGACGACTATGGCTACACCTTC. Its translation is CASRNRDDYGYTF.

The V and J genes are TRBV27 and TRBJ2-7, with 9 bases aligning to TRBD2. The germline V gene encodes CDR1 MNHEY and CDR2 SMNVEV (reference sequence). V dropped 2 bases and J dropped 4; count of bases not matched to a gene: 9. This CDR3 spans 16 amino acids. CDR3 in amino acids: CASSLLTSGRRYEQYF. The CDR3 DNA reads TGTGCCAGCAGTTTACTTACTAGCGGGCGGCGGTACGAGCAGTACTTC.

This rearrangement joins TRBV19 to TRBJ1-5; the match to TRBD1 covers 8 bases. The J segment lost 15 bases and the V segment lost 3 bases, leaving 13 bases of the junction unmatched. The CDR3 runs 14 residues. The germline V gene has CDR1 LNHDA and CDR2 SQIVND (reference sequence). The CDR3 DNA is TGTGCCAGTAGTATGGGACAGGTTCAATCAGCCCCGCATTTT. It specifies CASSMGQVQSAPHF.

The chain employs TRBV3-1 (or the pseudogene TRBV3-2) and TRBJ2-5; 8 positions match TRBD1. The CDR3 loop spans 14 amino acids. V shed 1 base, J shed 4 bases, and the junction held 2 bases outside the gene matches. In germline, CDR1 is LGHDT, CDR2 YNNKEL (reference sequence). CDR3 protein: CASSQVGTGETQYF. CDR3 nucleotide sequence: TGTGCCAGCAGCCAAGTGGGGACAGGAGAGACCCAGTACTTC.

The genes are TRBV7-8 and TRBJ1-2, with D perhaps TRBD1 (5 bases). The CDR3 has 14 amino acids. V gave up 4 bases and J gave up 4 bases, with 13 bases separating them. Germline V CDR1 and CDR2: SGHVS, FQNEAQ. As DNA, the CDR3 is TGTGCCAGCAGCTCTCGCAGGGATTCCTATGGCTACACCTTC. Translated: CASSSRRDSYGYTF.

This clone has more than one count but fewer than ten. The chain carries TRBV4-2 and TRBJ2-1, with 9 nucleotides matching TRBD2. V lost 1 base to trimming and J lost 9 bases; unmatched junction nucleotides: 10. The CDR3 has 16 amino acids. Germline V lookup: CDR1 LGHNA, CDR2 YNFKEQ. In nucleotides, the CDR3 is TGTGCCAGCAGCCAAGCTAGCGGGGCAGTTGTCGGTGAGCAGTTCTTC. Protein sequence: CASSQASGAVVGEQFF.

CDR3 in DNA: TGCGCCAGCAGGACTAGCGGGGGGACCAATGAGCAGTTCTTC. Its protein is CASRTSGGTNEQFF. The rearrangement uses TRBV5-1 and TRBJ2-1, with 13 bases matching TRBD2. V trimming: 5 bases; J trimming: 6 bases; junction bases outside the gene matches: 2. This CDR3 is 14 amino acids long. CDR1 and CDR2 (germline): SGHRS, YFSETQ.

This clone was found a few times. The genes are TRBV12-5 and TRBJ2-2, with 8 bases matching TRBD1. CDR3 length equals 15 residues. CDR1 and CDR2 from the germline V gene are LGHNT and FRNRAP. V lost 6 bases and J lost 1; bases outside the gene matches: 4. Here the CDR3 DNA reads TGTGCTAGTGGAACCGGACAGGGGAACACCGGGGAGCTGTTTTTT. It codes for CASGTGQGNTGELFF.